This T cell receptor beta chain was captured in a study of CD8+ T cells in alopecia areata. Study context: Patients in the treated group were given tofacitinib by mouth, 5 to 10 mg twice a day.

Indicated treatment: oral pan-JAK inhibitor, 5-10 mg twice daily. Using a FACSAria, the CD4+ and CD8+ T cells were sorted from the PBMCs. Findings and limits, study-wide: Many expanded lesional clones remained in scalp and blood on tofacitinib.

About this clone itself: Its specificity is unknown.

The CDR3 totals 14 residues. Trimming pared 0 bases from V and 2 bases from J, leaving 9 bases between. Germline CDR1 SGHRS, CDR2 YFSETQ. Sequencing used cDNA as its template, made by extracting RNA and reverse transcribing it. Using immunoSEQ multiplex PCR, the repertoire was profiled, and TCRdb retains in-frame clones only, with some absent. The repertoire holds about 210,000 clones, with approximately 72% as singletons. The TCR sequence derives from a human donor with alopecia areata. The chain is built from TRBV5-1 and TRBJ2-7; perhaps TRBD1 as D (5 bases). Sequenced material: CD4+ T cells sorted from blood, taken around week 44, from a patient treated with tofacitinib. The CDR3 DNA follows: TGCGCCAGCAGCTTGGGACAGAAAACCTACGAGCAGTACTTC. Protein sequence: CASSLGQKTYEQYF.